A selection of T cell receptor beta chains follows, all from one sample in a study of cytomegalovirus exposure and HLA in healthy donors. The assay was immunoSEQ multiplex PCR, and TCRdb's table has in-frame clones only and misses some. This sample has more than 90,000 clones; roughly three quarters occur once, and the top ten carry approximately 8%. Sample: PBMCs. The receptor set was obtained from a female donor in good health and CMV-seronegative. Each CDR3 is given with its conserved first and last residue. The order of the fields is clone size, J gene, CDR3 length, V gene, D gene, CDR3 DNA, CDR3 protein. D genes are given only for firm matches. A row's size may be missing; if present it is once, few, many or a size class.

>NA|TRBJ2-3|15|TRBV6-1|TRBD2
TGTGCCAGCAGTGGGACGGGAGGGAGCACAGATACGCAGTATTTT
CASSGTGGSTDTQYF
>NA|TRBJ2-1|13|TRBV10-3|NA
TGTGCCATCACCGGTCCCTCCTACAATGAGCAGTTCTTC
CAITGPSYNEQFF
>NA|TRBJ1-5|14|TRBV6-1|TRBD1
TGTGCCAGCAGTGGACAGGGGTTGGGGCAGCCCCAGCATTTT
CASSGQGLGQPQHF
>NA|TRBJ2-2|17|TRBV9|NA
TGTGCCAGCAGCCTGGGAGGGGGCCGGGGGGGGACCGGGGAGCTGTTTTTT
CASSLGGGRGGTGELFF
>NA|TRBJ1-2|14|TRBV29-1|NA
TGCAGCGTACCCTCGACTGGTCGATTATATGGCTACACCTTC
CSVPSTGRLYGYTF
>NA|TRBJ2-1|16|TRBV6-1|TRBD2
TGTGCCAGCAGTGAAAAAAAGACTAGCGGTTACAATGAGCAGTTCTTC
CASSEKKTSGYNEQFF
>NA|TRBJ2-3|18|TRBV7-9|TRBD2
TGTGCCAGCAGCTTATTGACTAGCGGGGGCCTACGCACAGATACGCAGTATTTT
CASSLLTSGGLRTDTQYF
>NA|TRBJ2-7|15|TRBV14|TRBD1
TGTGCCAGCAGCCACGGGACAGGGGGCGGCTACGAGCAGTACTTC
CASSHGTGGGYEQYF
>NA|TRBJ2-1|13|TRBV5-1|NA
TGCGCCAGCAGCTTATTGCAGGGCAATGAGCAGTTCTTC
CASSLLQGNEQFF
>NA|TRBJ2-7|17|TRBV28|NA
TGTGCCAGCAGTTCCCTACATAAAAGGAGCGAGGGCTACGAGCAGTACTTC
CASSSLHKRSEGYEQYF
>NA|TRBJ1-6|14|TRBV19|NA
TGTGCCAGTACGAACAGAAATCTTCCACAACCCCTCCACTTT
CASTNRNLPQPLHF
>NA|TRBJ1-4|16|TRBV5-1|NA
TGCGCCAGCAGCCGACAGGTTGGGGAAAGGGGTGAAAAACTGTTTTTT
CASSRQVGERGEKLFF
>few|TRBJ2-1|15|TRBV7-9|NA
TGTGCCAGCAGCTTAGGTATGACATCCTACAATGAGCAGTTCTTC
CASSLGMTSYNEQFF
>NA|TRBJ1-4|14|TRBV7-2|NA
TGTGCCAGCAGCCCTCTCGGGGGGACGACAGAACTGTTTTTT
CASSPLGGTTELFF
>NA|TRBJ1-1|13|TRBV5-6|NA
TGTGCCAGCAGCACAACAGGGAGCACTGAAGCTTTCTTT
CASSTTGSTEAFF
>once|TRBJ1-5|17|TRBV5-6|TRBD1
TGTGCCAGCAGTCGAACTTGGGGGACAGCCGCTTATCAGCCCCAGCATTTT
CASSRTWGTAAYQPQHF
>NA|TRBJ2-5|15|TRBV2|TRBD2
TGTGCCAGCCGGCGGGAGGGCCTTAAGGGGGAGACCCAGTACTTC
CASRREGLKGETQYF
>few|TRBJ2-5|13|TRBV7-7|TRBD2
TGTGCTAGCAGCATGGGGGGAGGGGAGACCCAGTACTTC
CASSMGGGETQYF
>NA|TRBJ1-1|14|TRBV7-9|NA
TGTGCCAGCAGCCCGTTTTCGGGTTCAACTGAAGCTTTCTTT
CASSPFSGSTEAFF
>NA|TRBJ2-6|15|TRBV6-5|TRBD2
TGTGCCAGCAGTTATCGGGGGGCTGGGGCCAACGTCCTGACTTTC
CASSYRGAGANVLTF
>few|TRBJ2-5|14|TRBV19|NA
TGTGCCAGTACCCAGGCGGGTATTACAGAGACCCAGTACTTC
CASTQAGITETQYF
>NA|TRBJ1-3|16|TRBV5-6|NA
TGTGCCAGCAGCTGGGGGGGGGCAGGCTCTGGAAACACCATATATTTT
CASSWGGAGSGNTIYF
>NA|TRBJ2-7|14|TRBV28|TRBD1
TGTGCCAGCAGTTCAGGGACAGGGAAATACGAGCAGTACTTC
CASSSGTGKYEQYF
>NA|TRBJ2-7|13|TRBV30|TRBD1
TGTGCCTGGAGTGCCTACAGGGGGCCCGAGCAGTACTTC
CAWSAYRGPEQYF
>once|TRBJ2-5|15|TRBV6-5|NA
TGTGCCAGCAGTTCGTGGGGGGGGGCCCAAGAGACCCAGTACTTC
CASSSWGGAQETQYF
>NA|TRBJ1-2|14|TRBV25-1|TRBD1
TGTGCCAGCAGGGCGGGACAGGGGGTCTATGGCTACACCTTC
CASRAGQGVYGYTF
>NA|TRBJ2-1|14|TRBV2|NA
TGTGCCAGCAGTCGGTGGGGCGGTAACAATGAGCAGTTCTTC
CASSRWGGNNEQFF
>NA|TRBJ1-3|14|TRBV4-1|NA
TGCGCCAGCAGCCAGGTAGACTCTGGAAACACCATATATTTT
CASSQVDSGNTIYF
>NA|TRBJ1-1|13|TRBV7-3|NA
TGTGCCAGCAGCTTCACAGGGAACACTGAAGCTTTCTTT
CASSFTGNTEAFF
>few|TRBJ2-5|17|TRBV4-2|NA
TGTGCCAGCAGCCAACTACCCGGACCGGGAGCAGTGGAGACCCAGTACTTC
CASSQLPGPGAVETQYF
>NA|TRBJ2-1|15|TRBV7-3|TRBD2
TGTGCCAGCGCCACCCGACGGGGGGACTACAATGAGCAGTTCTTC
CASATRRGDYNEQFF
>NA|TRBJ2-1|15|TRBV18|NA
TGTGCCAGCTCACCGGGACTTAGCTCCTACAATGAGCAGTTCTTC
CASSPGLSSYNEQFF
>NA|TRBJ1-5|17|TRBV19|TRBD1
TGTGCCAGTAGTATAGATCAGGGGGCCTGGGCTAATCAGCCCCAGCATTTT
CASSIDQGAWANQPQHF
>NA|TRBJ2-7|13|TRBV28|TRBD1
TGTGCCAGCAGCCCGGGACAGTACTACGAGCAGTACTTC
CASSPGQYYEQYF
>NA|TRBJ1-2|17|TRBV4-2|NA
TGTGCCAGCAGCCAAGATCTATACAGGTCGACTAACTATGGCTACACCTTC
CASSQDLYRSTNYGYTF
>NA|TRBJ1-1|12|TRBV6-5|NA
TGTGCCAGCAGGCGAGGGGGCACTGAAGCTTTCTTT
CASRRGGTEAFF